The next 30 T cell receptor beta chains were all read from a single sample in a study of regulatory T cells in long-lasting Graves disease. Sample time point: newly diagnosed GD, antithyroid drugs for less than 3 months. The TCR library was made from RNA that had been extracted from PBMCs in TRIzol. Libraries of TCR beta came from iRepertoire HTBI primers plus Arm-PCR of CDR3 regions. TCRdb reprocessed the multiplex PCR reads via MiXCR and lists one record per CDR3 protein. This sample carries around 330,000 distinct CDR3 sequences, 18% of them seen once, and the ten largest clones take about 36%. The sequencing here drew on peripheral blood mononuclear cells (PBMCs), taken at new diagnosis, from a patient treated with antithyroid drugs. These receptors all stem from a female donor with Graves disease.

There are a few counts of this clonotype. The genes are TRBV19 and TRBJ2-3; D might be TRBD1 (6 bases). The CDR3 runs to 15 residues. Trimming stripped 9 bases from V and 1 base from J, with 17 bases between. The germline V gene has CDR1 LNHDA and CDR2 SQIVND (reference sequence). The CDR3 spells CASHSGGRRTDTQYF. CDR3 bases: TGTGCCAGCCATTCTGGGGGCCGGCGCACAGATACGCAGTATTTT.

The sample holds many counts of this clonotype. The chain combines TRBV6-1 with TRBJ2-5, with D hard to call. Trimming shortened V by 5 bases and J by 4 bases, and 14 bases separated the two germline ends. The germline gives CDR1 MNHNS, CDR2 SASEGT. The CDR3 runs 14 residues. The CDR3 DNA sequence: TGTGCCAGCAGTCTCGTGGGTCCGGGAGAGACCCAGTACTTC. This gives the protein CASSLVGPGETQYF.

This clonotype was seen at least ten times. The genes are TRBV18 and TRBJ2-5; D uncertain. Germline V gene sequence: CDR1 KGHSH, CDR2 LQKENI. The CDR3 runs to 15 residues. V was cut by 0 bases and J by 5 bases, with 13 bases left in between. The CDR3 loop is CASSPPKGGRETQYF. The CDR3 DNA reads TGTGCCAGCTCACCACCTAAAGGTGGCCGGGAGACCCAGTACTTC. The whole variable domain, remainder taken from reference TRBV18 and TRBJ2-5, is NAGVMQNPRHLVRRRGQEARLRCSPMKGHSHVYWYRQLPEEGLKFMVYLQKENIIDESGMPKERFSAEFPKEGPSILRIQQVVRGDSAAYFCASSPPKGGRETQYFGPGTRLLVL.

V is TRBV11-2 and J is TRBJ2-3; 8 bases match TRBD1. The V gene end was trimmed by 2 bases and the J gene end by 1 base; junction bases not matched to a gene: 5. CDR1 SGHAT and CDR2 FQNNGV come from the germline V gene. The CDR3 runs to 16 residues. The CDR3 loop is CASSLFPGQGTDTQYF. CDR3 nucleotides: TGTGCCAGCAGCTTATTCCCGGGACAGGGCACAGATACGCAGTATTTT.

Ten or more counts support this clonotype. The rearrangement links TRBV30 to TRBJ2-7; possible D gene TRBD2, 6 bases. This CDR3 region has 10 residues. The V gene lost 5 bases and the J gene lost 4 bases, with 6 bases spanning the gap. Germline V gives CDR1 GTSNPN, CDR2 SVGIG (reference sequence). The CDR3 spells CAWGGYEQYF. CDR3 bases: TGTGCCTGGGGGGGGTACGAGCAGTACTTC.

With respect to this clonotype: Given a much more abundant clone one base away, this may be a read error. CDR3 protein: CASGRSSAEQYF. As DNA, the CDR3 is TGTGCCAGCGGCCGTTCCTCGGCTGAGCAGTACTTC. The rearrangement links TRBV3-1 to TRBJ2-7; D gene unclear. The CDR3 is 12 amino acids. CDR1 and CDR2 (germline): LGHDT, YNNKEL (reference sequence). Trimming left V 8 bases short and J 7 bases short, with 15 bases between.

The rearrangement joins TRBV2 to TRBJ2-1, with unresolved D. The CDR3 has 14 residues. The V gene's germline CDR1 is SNHLY and CDR2 FYNNEI. V was cut by 3 bases and J by 2 bases, with 8 bases left in between. CDR3 nucleotides: TGTGCCAGCAGTGATAACTTACCCTACAATGAGCAGTTCTTC. It encodes CASSDNLPYNEQFF.

In this sample, this clonotype turned up a few times. The chain is built from TRBV18 and TRBJ2-7, with TRBD2 matching over 15 bases. The ends lost 3 bases at V and 2 bases at J; junction bases unmatched: 5. This CDR3 has 17 residues. CDR1 and CDR2 (germline): KGHSH, LQKENI. The CDR3: CASSPSGTSGRPYEQYF. The CDR3 DNA sequence: TGTGCCAGCTCACCTTCCGGGACTAGCGGGAGGCCCTACGAGCAGTACTTC.

This clonotype was seen ten or more times. The J gene is TRBJ2-7, the V gene TRBV7-2; TRBD2 matches 7 bases. Germline V gene sequence: CDR1 SGHTA, CDR2 FQGNSA. CDR3 length: 13 residues. Trimming took 7 bases from V and 3 from J; bases not matched to a gene: 6. The CDR3 sequence: CASIEAGNYEQYF. The CDR3 nucleotides read TGTGCCAGCATCGAAGCGGGGAACTACGAGCAGTACTTC.

As to this clonotype: A much larger clone is a single base away; this may be a read error. The genes are TRBV11-3 and TRBJ2-1, with 14 bases lining up with TRBD2. The CDR3 covers 16 residues. Unmatched junction bases numbered 7, after V lost 5 bases and J lost 7 bases. Germline loops: CDR1 SGHNT, CDR2 YENEEA. In DNA form, the CDR3 reads TGTGCCAGCAGCGGGACTAGCGGGAGCTGGCCGAATGAGCAGTTCTTC. Its translation: CASSGTSGSWPNEQFF.

Notes on this clonotype: A junction end diverges from the germline sequence, so it may reflect a read error. The rearrangement links TRBV6-2 or TRBV6-3 to TRBJ1-2; possibly TRBD1 for D (5 bases). This CDR3 has 14 amino acids. Germline lookup yields CDR1 MNHEY and CDR2 SVGEGT. The chain's CDR3 is CASTPGPGDYGHTF. The CDR3 DNA follows: TGTGCCAGCACCCCCGGGCCTGGGGACTATGGCCACACCTTC.

This clonotype was counted between two and nine times. CDR3 amino acids: CASSHGTGGTYEQYF. In DNA form, the CDR3 reads TGCGCCAGCAGCCATGGGACAGGGGGGACCTACGAGCAGTACTTC. The chain is built from TRBV4-1 and TRBJ2-7; the match to TRBD1 covers 11 bases. Per germline, CDR1 MGHRA and CDR2 YSYEKL. J gave up 2 bases and V 3 bases, and 3 bases lay outside the gene matches. There are 15 residues in the CDR3.

This clonotype appeared a few times. The CDR3 spells CASSLRDRDNQPQHF. The CDR3 coding sequence is TGTGCCAGTAGCCTCCGGGACCGAGACAATCAGCCCCAGCATTTT. The chain employs TRBV19 and TRBJ1-5; D possibly corresponds to TRBD1 (5 bases). The CDR3 extends over 15 amino acids. From germline, CDR1 is LNHDA and CDR2 SQIVND (reference sequence). Trimming stripped 6 bases from V and 3 bases from J, with 15 bases between.

This clonotype was seen many times. The CDR3 DNA reads as TGTGCCAGCACTTCGGGGAGCTATGGCTACACCTTC. Protein: CASTSGSYGYTF. The gene calls are TRBV28 and TRBJ1-2; no reliable D call. Trimming removed 7 bases at V and 4 bases at J, with 10 bases between. The CDR3 totals 12 residues. Germline assignment: CDR1 MDHEN and CDR2 SYDVKM.

This clonotype has a handful of counts. V and J are TRBV27 and TRBJ1-6, with a weak D call TRBD1 (5 bases). V gave up 6 bases and J gave up 13 bases, with 19 bases separating them. Germline V gene sequence: CDR1 MNHEY, CDR2 SMNVEV (reference sequence). The CDR3 loop spans 14 amino acids. The CDR3 reads CASRRMGTFAPLHF. For the CDR3, the DNA is TGTGCCAGCAGACGCATGGGGACGTTTGCCCCCCTCCACTTT.

This clonotype was counted many times. The rearrangement joins TRBV7-9 to TRBJ2-1, with D uncertain. Trimming took off 7 bases at V and 5 bases at J, with 3 bases between the two ends. Germline CDR1 SEHNR, CDR2 FQNEAQ (reference sequence). This CDR3 is built from 10 residues. In DNA, the CDR3 is TGTGCCAGCAACAACAATGAGCAGTTCTTC. Amino acids: CASNNNEQFF. Complete variable domain (other parts from reference TRBV7-9 and TRBJ2-1): DTGVSQNPRHKITKRGQNVTFRCDPISEHNRLYWYRQTLGQGPEFLTYFQNEAQLEKSRLLSDRFSAERPKGSFSTLEIQRTEQGDSAMYLCASNNNEQFFGPGTRLTVL.

This clonotype has ten or more counts. The chain combines TRBV2 with TRBJ2-7, with TRBD2 matching over 9 bases. CDR1 and CDR2 from the germline V gene are SNHLY and FYNNEI. The CDR3 runs to 17 residues. The junction had 12 bases not matched to a gene; V was cut back by 2 bases and J by 4 bases. CDR3: CASSEYWLAGQVYEQYF. CDR3 coding DNA: TGTGCCAGCAGTGAATATTGGCTAGCGGGACAAGTATACGAGCAGTACTTC.

This clonotype was found many times. The chain carries TRBV6-1 and TRBJ1-2, with TRBD1 identical over 8 bases. Trimming removed 7 bases from V and 6 bases from J; junction bases left unmatched: 16. The CDR3 covers 16 residues. Germline V CDR1 and CDR2: MNHNS, SASEGT. In nucleotides, the CDR3 is TGTGCCAGCACCAAAAGCCCCCTGGACAGGGACCATGGCTACACCTTC. Translated, it gives CASTKSPLDRDHGYTF.

Comment on this clonotype: It may be a read error: a sequence one base away is much more abundant. The genes are TRBV6-5 and TRBJ1-2; D possibly corresponds to TRBD1 (6 bases). CDR1 and CDR2 from the germline V gene are MNHEY and SVGAGI. The CDR3 has 15 residues. The CDR3 DNA reads as TGTGCCGGCAGTTACTCACAGGGACCTAACTATGGCTACACCTTC. This translates into CAGSYSQGPNYGYTF.

V is TRBV4-1 and J is TRBJ1-4; the D gene is possibly TRBD1 (5 bases). Germline V lookup: CDR1 MGHRA, CDR2 YSYEKL. The CDR3 consists of 15 residues. V lost 0 bases, J lost 7 bases, and 12 bases lay in between. The CDR3 loop reads CASSQDGGRVEKLFF. CDR3 in DNA: TGCGCCAGCAGCCAAGATGGGGGGAGGGTTGAAAAACTGTTTTTT.

The table lists this clonotype with a few counts. V gene TRBV12-5 combines with J gene TRBJ1-1; D remains ambiguous. The V gene's germline CDR1 is LGHNT and CDR2 FRNRAP. The CDR3 sequence is 14 residues long. Trimming cost V 0 bases and J 2 bases, with 7 bases left between them. In DNA, the CDR3 is TGTGCTAGTGGTTTGGTCCAGGATAACACTGAAGCTTTCTTT. It specifies CASGLVQDNTEAFF.

At least ten counts were recorded for this clonotype. This rearrangement joins TRBV6-5 to TRBJ1-1; maybe TRBD1 (5 bases). The germline V gene encodes CDR1 MNHEY and CDR2 SVGAGI. V dropped 2 bases and J dropped 0 bases, with 10 bases sitting between them. The CDR3 has 15 residues. CDR3 amino acids: CASSYGGRLNTEAFF. The CDR3 DNA is TGTGCCAGCAGTTACGGGGGACGACTGAACACTGAAGCTTTCTTT.

This clonotype was seen only a few times. The chain carries TRBV29-1 and TRBJ1-3; no clear D. CDR1 and CDR2 from the germline V gene are SQVTM and ANQGSEA. V was cut by 4 bases and J by 0 bases, with 13 bases left in between. CDR3 length: 15 residues. In DNA, the CDR3 is TGCAGCGTTGGACAAGGGCAAAGCTCTGGAAACACCATATATTTT. Its translation: CSVGQGQSSGNTIYF.

This clonotype was picked up many times. The chain links TRBV19 to TRBJ1-5; tentatively, D is TRBD1 (5 bases). There are 13 residues in the CDR3. In germline, CDR1 is LNHDA, CDR2 SQIVND (reference sequence). V was clipped by 6 bases and J by 9 bases, with 15 bases between them. The CDR3 is CASRQGRNRPQHF. CDR3 bases: TGTGCCAGTAGGCAGGGTAGGAACCGGCCCCAGCATTTT.

The chain combines TRBV19 with TRBJ2-7, with 12 positions matching TRBD1. Germline-derived CDR1 and CDR2 are LNHDA and SQIVND (reference sequence). Germline trimming cut 3 bases from V and 3 bases from J; bases unmatched to any gene: 6. The CDR3 is 16 residues long. This CDR3 reads CASSIFGTGGYYEQYF. CDR3 DNA sequence: TGTGCCAGTAGTATTTTTGGGACAGGGGGCTACTACGAGCAGTACTTC.

This clonotype showed up just a few times. A read error is likely here: a far larger clone is one base away. The V and J genes are TRBV12-3 or TRBV12-4 and TRBJ2-7; possibly TRBD2 for D (5 bases). The end of the DNA is better explained by TRBJ2-3, so the J call may be wrong. This CDR3 is built from 15 residues. The CDR3 DNA is TGTGCCAGCAGTTGGAGGCTTTCCGGCGCAGATACGCAGTATTTT. Residues: CASSWRLSGADTQYF.

V usage is TRBV5-4 and J usage is TRBJ2-1, with 12 bases lining up with TRBD2. The CDR3 extends over 12 amino acids. CDR1 is SGHNT and CDR2 is YYREEE in the germline V gene (reference sequence). Losses at the gene ends were 2 bases for V and 14 bases for J; bases not matched to a gene: 2. CDR3 protein: CASSFPSGREFF. The CDR3, as DNA: TGTGCCAGCAGCTTCCCTAGCGGGAGGGAGTTCTTC. Drawing the rest from reference TRBV5-4 and TRBJ2-1, the complete variable domain is ETGVTQSPTHLIKTRGQQVTLRCSSQSGHNTVSWYQQALGQGPQFIFQYYREEENGRGNFPPRFSGLQFPNYSSELNVNALELDDSALYLCASSFPSGREFFGPGTRLTVL.

This clonotype occurred many times. This chain connects TRBV6-1 to TRBJ1-2; 7 nucleotides line up with TRBD1. V trimming: 7 bases; J trimming: 2 bases; junction bases outside the gene matches: 4. Germline V gives CDR1 MNHNS, CDR2 SASEGT. CDR3 length equals 13 residues. CDR3 in DNA: TGTGCCAGCAACAGGGGAAGAAACTATGGCTACACCTTC. Protein sequence: CASNRGRNYGYTF.

The sample holds many counts of this clonotype. The chain carries TRBV11-2 and TRBJ1-6; 9 bases align to TRBD1. Germline-derived CDR1 and CDR2 are SGHAT and FQNNGV. J was trimmed by 9 bases and V by 1 base; bases with no gene match: 1. The CDR3 extends over 14 amino acids. The CDR3 here is CASSLGTGASPLHF. The CDR3 nucleotides are TGTGCCAGCAGCTTAGGGACAGGGGCTTCACCCCTCCACTTT.

This clonotype appeared a single time. One end of the junction fails to match germline, which may point to a read error. The chain joins TRBV3-1 to TRBJ2-1; TRBD2 matches 8 bases. The V gene's germline CDR1 is LGHDT and CDR2 YNNKEL (reference sequence). CDR3 size: 19 residues. The chain's CDR3 is CASSQDIWTSCAPYNEQCF. In DNA, the CDR3 is TGTGCCAGCAGCCAAGATATCTGGACTAGCTGTGCTCCTTACAATGAGCAGTGCTTC.